A selection of T cell receptor beta chains follows, all from one sample in a study of T cell responses to AZD1222 COVID-19 vaccine. The repertoire was sequenced with immunoSEQ multiplex PCR; TCRdb's copy has only in-frame clones and lacks some. The sample contains under 40,000 clones, more than 75% of which appear only once. This material consisted of peripheral blood, taken 28 days after the second AZD1222 dose. The receptors were sampled from an adult who received the AZD1222 COVID-19 vaccine. The CDR3 runs from the conserved cysteine through the conserved F or W. D genes are given only for firm matches. Part of the rows lack a size; the others show once, few, many or a class for expanded clones.

V gene	D gene	clone size	J gene	CDR3 protein	CDR3 DNA
TRBV25-1	.	.	TRBJ2-5	CASGQETQYF	TGTGCCAGCGGGCAAGAGACCCAGTACTTC
TRBV5-5	TRBD1	once	TRBJ1-2	CASNRGQASRWGGYTF	TGTGCCAGCAATAGGGGACAGGCCTCACGGTGGGGTGGCTACACCTTC
TRBV7-3	.	.	TRBJ2-2	CASSPTGDTGELFF	TGTGCCAGCAGCCCGACAGGTGACACCGGGGAGCTGTTTTTT
TRBV6-6	.	once	TRBJ1-1	CASSYSTAAPEAFF	TGTGCCAGCAGTTACTCGACAGCAGCCCCTGAAGCTTTCTTT
TRBV7-2	TRBD2	.	TRBJ2-2	CASSRPGTSGRRNTGELFF	TGTGCCAGCAGCAGGCCCGGGACTAGCGGGAGACGGAACACCGGGGAGCTGTTTTTT
TRBV6-7	TRBD2	once	TRBJ2-3	CASTETSGDTDTQYF	TGTGCCAGCACCGAGACTAGCGGGGACACAGATACGCAGTATTTT
TRBV9	.	.	TRBJ1-1	CASSPNWGPDTEAFF	TGTGCCAGCAGCCCAAACTGGGGGCCCGACACTGAAGCTTTCTTT
TRBV7-8	.	.	TRBJ1-1	CASSSYEGLEAFF	TGTGCCAGCAGCTCTTACGAGGGGTTAGAAGCTTTCTTT
TRBV19	TRBD1	.	TRBJ1-1	CASSMGRGRNTEAFF	TGTGCCAGTAGTATGGGCAGGGGGCGGAACACTGAAGCTTTCTTT
TRBV7-9	.	.	TRBJ1-4	CASSRHGVEKLFF	TGTGCCTCCTCCCGCCACGGGGTTGAAAAACTGTTTTTT
TRBV28	TRBD2	.	TRBJ2-1	CASSPSSGTTNNEQFF	TGTGCCAGCAGTCCAAGTTCCGGGACTACTAACAATGAGCAGTTCTTC
TRBV3-1/TRBV3-2	TRBD1	once	TRBJ1-2	CASSQPSGGHYGYTF	TGTGCCAGCAGCCAACCTTCAGGGGGGCACTATGGCTACACCTTC
TRBV6-4	TRBD1	.	TRBJ2-5	CASSAVPGQKIQETQYF	TGTGCCAGCAGTGCCGTTCCGGGACAGAAGATCCAAGAGACCCAGTACTTC
TRBV5-1	.	.	TRBJ1-1	CASSLVGATEAFF	TGCGCCAGCAGCTTGGTAGGAGCCACTGAAGCTTTCTTT
TRBV5-6	TRBD1	.	TRBJ1-1	CASRRDSNTEAFF	TGTGCCAGCAGACGGGACAGCAACACTGAAGCTTTCTTT
TRBV11-3	TRBD2	.	TRBJ2-1	CASTQPSAGDNEQFF	TGTGCCAGCACGCAACCGAGCGCGGGAGACAATGAGCAGTTCTTC